The T cell receptor beta chain described here comes from a study of shared clonotypes between healthy human individuals. At the deep level, the assay was run. Produced via immunoSEQ multiplex PCR; TCRdb's table is partial and in-frame only. The data hold 2 million to 2.5 million clones, with 95% observed a single time. Study-wide findings and caveats: Blood was the only sampled material, and tissue repertoires likely differ. Generally, naive subsets came out with larger estimated richness than memory subsets.

Concerning this clone: As yet, its antigen is unknown.

This CDR3 contains 16 residues. The germline gives CDR1 MNHNS, CDR2 SASEGT. V lost 0 bases to trimming and J lost 4 bases, with 13 bases between them. The chain combines TRBV6-1 with TRBJ2-1; D possibly corresponds to TRBD2 (6 bases). This receptor was obtained from a man aged 18 to 35 in good health. Source material: naive CD4+ T cells sorted from blood. The subset is: CD45RA+ positively selected. The CDR3 protein is CASSEAGGWAYNEQFF. In DNA form, the CDR3 reads TGTGCCAGCAGTGAAGCGGGGGGATGGGCATACAATGAGCAGTTCTTC.